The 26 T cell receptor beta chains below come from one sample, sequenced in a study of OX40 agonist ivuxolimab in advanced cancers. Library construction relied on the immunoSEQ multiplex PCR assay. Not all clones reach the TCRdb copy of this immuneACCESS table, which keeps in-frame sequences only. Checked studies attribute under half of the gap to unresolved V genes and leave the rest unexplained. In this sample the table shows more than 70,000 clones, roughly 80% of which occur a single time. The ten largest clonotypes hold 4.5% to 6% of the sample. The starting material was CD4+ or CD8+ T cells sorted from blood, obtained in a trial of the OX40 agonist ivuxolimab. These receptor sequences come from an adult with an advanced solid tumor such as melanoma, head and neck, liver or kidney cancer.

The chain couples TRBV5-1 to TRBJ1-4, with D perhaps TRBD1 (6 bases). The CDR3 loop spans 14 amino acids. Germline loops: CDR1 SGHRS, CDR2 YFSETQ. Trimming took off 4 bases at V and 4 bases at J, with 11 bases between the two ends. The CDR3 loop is CASSGRGVNEKLFF. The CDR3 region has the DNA TGCGCCAGCAGCGGCAGGGGTGTTAATGAAAAACTGTTTTTT.

CDR3 nucleotide sequence: TGTGCCAGCAGCTCTACAGGGAATCAGCCCCAGCATTTT. This codes for CASSSTGNQPQHF. The V and J genes are TRBV6-5 and TRBJ1-5; D may be TRBD1 (6 bases). Trimming stripped 6 bases from V and 4 bases from J, with 10 bases between. The V gene's germline CDR1 is MNHEY and CDR2 SVGAGI. The CDR3 contains 13 residues.

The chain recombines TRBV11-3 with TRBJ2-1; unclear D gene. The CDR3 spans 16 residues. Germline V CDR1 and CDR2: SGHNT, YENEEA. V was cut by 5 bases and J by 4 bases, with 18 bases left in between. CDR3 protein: CASSPVRAIRYNEQFF. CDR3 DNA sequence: TGTGCCAGCAGCCCCGTTCGGGCAATTAGGTACAATGAGCAGTTCTTC.

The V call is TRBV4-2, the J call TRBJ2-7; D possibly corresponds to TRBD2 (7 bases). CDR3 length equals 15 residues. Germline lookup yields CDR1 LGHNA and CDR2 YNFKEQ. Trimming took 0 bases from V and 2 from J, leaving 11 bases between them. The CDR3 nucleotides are TGTGCCAGCAGCCAAGATCGGGGGGCGCCCTACGAGCAGTACTTC. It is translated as CASSQDRGAPYEQYF.

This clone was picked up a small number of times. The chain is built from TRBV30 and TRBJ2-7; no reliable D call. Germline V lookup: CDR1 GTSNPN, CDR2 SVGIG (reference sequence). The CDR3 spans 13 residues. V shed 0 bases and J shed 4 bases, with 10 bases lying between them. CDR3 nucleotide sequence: TGTGCCTGGAGTGTAATACCGAATTACGAGCAGTACTTC. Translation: CAWSVIPNYEQYF.

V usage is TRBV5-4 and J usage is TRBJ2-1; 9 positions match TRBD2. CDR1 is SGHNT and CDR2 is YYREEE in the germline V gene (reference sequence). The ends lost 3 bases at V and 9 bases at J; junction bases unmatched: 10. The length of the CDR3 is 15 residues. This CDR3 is CASSSLAGVITEQFF. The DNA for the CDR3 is TGTGCCAGCAGCTCGTTAGCGGGAGTCATTACTGAGCAGTTCTTC. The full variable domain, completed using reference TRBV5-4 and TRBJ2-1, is ETGVTQSPTHLIKTRGQQVTLRCSSQSGHNTVSWYQQALGQGPQFIFQYYREEENGRGNFPPRFSGLQFPNYSSELNVNALELDDSALYLCASSSLAGVITEQFFGPGTRLTVL.

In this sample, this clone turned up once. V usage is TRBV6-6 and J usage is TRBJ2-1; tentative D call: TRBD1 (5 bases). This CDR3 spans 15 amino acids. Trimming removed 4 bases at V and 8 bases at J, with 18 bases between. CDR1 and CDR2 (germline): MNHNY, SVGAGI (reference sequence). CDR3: CASSFKAGRSYEQFF. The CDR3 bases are TGTGCCAGCAGTTTTAAGGCAGGGCGAAGTTATGAGCAGTTCTTC.

The CDR3 is CASSHGVPEAFF. CDR3 in DNA: TGTGCCAGCAGCCACGGTGTACCTGAAGCTTTCTTT. The chain is built from TRBV7-8 and TRBJ1-1; D is unresolved. The CDR3 is made up of 12 amino acids. The V gene lost 5 bases and the J gene lost 6 bases, with 10 bases spanning the gap. Germline assignment: CDR1 SGHVS and CDR2 FQNEAQ.

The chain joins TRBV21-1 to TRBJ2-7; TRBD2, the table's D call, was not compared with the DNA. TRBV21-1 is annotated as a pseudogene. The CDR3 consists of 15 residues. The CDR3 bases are TGTGCCAGCAGCAAGGGGACTATCCCCCCCTACGAGCAGTACTTC. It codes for CASSKGTIPPYEQYF.

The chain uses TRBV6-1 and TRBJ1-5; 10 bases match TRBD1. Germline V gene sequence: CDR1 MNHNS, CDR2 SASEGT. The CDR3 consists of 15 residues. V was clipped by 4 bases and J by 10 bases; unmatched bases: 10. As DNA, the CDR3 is TGTGCCAGCAGTGGAGATCCGGGACAGGGGTCTCCCCAGCATTTT. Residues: CASSGDPGQGSPQHF.

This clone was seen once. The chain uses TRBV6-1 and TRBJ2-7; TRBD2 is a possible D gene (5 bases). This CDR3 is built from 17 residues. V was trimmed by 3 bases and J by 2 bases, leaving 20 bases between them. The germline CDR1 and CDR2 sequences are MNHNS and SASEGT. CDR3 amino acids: CASSERVSGQAPYEQYF. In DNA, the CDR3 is TGTGCCAGCAGTGAGCGGGTCTCCGGGCAGGCTCCCTACGAGCAGTACTTC.

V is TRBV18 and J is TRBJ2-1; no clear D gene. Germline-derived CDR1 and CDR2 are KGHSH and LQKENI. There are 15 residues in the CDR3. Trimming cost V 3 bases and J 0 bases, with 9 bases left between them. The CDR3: CASSPAVSSYNEQFF. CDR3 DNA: TGTGCCAGCTCACCCGCGGTCAGCTCCTACAATGAGCAGTTCTTC.

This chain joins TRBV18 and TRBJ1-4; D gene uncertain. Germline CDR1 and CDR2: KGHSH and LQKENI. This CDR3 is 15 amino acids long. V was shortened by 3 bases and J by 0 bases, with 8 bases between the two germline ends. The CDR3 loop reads CASSPGFSTNEKLFF. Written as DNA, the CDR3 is TGTGCCAGCTCACCCGGGTTTTCAACTAATGAAAAACTGTTTTTT.

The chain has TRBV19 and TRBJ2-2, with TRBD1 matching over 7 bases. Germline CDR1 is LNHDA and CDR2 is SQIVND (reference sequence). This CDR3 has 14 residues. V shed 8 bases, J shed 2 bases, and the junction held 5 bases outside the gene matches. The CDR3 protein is CASSGQPNTGELFF. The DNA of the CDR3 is TGTGCCAGTTCGGGACAGCCAAACACCGGGGAGCTGTTTTTT.

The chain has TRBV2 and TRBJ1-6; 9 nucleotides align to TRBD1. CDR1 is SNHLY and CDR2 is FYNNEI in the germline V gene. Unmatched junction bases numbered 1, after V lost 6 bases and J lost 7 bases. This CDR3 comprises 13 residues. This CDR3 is CASRQGANSPLHF. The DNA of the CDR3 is TGTGCCAGCAGACAGGGGGCGAATTCACCCCTCCACTTT.

The CDR3, as DNA: TGTGCCAGCAGTTACTGGCAGGGAAGCACTGAAGCTTTCTTT. Protein sequence: CASSYWQGSTEAFF. The chain is built from TRBV6-5 and TRBJ1-1; possibly TRBD1 for D (5 bases). Looked up from germline, CDR1 is MNHEY and CDR2 is SVGAGI. There are 14 residues in the CDR3. The V end was cut by 1 base, the J end by 4 bases, with 10 bases between.

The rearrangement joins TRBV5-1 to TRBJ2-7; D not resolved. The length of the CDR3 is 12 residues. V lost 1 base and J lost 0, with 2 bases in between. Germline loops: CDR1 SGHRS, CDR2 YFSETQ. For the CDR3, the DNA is TGCGCCAGCAGCTTGCCCTCCTACGAGCAGTACTTC. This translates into CASSLPSYEQYF.

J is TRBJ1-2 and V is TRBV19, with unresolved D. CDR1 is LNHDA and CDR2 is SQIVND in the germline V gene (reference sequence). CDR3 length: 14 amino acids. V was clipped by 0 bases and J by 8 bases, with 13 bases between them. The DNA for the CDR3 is TGTGCCAGTAGTATAGATCAGAGGCCAGCCGGCTACACCTTC. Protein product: CASSIDQRPAGYTF.

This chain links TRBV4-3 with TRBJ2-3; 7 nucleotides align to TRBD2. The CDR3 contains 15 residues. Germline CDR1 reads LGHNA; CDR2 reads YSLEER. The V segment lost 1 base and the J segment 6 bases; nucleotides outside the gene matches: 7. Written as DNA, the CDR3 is TGCGCCAGCAGCCAAGCCGCCTCACTAGCGGATACGCAGTATTTT. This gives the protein CASSQAASLADTQYF.

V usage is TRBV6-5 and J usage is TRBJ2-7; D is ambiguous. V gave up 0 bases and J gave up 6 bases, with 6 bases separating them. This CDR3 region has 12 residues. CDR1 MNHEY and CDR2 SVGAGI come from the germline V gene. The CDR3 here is CASSYSVSEQYF. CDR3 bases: TGTGCCAGCAGTTACTCGGTAAGCGAGCAGTACTTC.

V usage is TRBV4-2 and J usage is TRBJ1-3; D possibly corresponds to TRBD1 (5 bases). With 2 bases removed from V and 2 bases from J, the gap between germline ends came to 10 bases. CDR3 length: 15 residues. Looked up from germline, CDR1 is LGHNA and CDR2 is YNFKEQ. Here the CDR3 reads CASSQSRDPGNTIYF. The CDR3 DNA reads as TGTGCCAGCAGCCAAAGCCGGGACCCTGGAAACACCATATATTTT.

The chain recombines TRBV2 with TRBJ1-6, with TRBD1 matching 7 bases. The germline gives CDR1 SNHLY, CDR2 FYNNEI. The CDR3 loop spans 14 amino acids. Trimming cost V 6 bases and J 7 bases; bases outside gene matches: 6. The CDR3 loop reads CASRPGQMNSPLHF. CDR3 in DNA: TGTGCCAGCAGACCGGGACAGATGAATTCACCCCTCCACTTT.

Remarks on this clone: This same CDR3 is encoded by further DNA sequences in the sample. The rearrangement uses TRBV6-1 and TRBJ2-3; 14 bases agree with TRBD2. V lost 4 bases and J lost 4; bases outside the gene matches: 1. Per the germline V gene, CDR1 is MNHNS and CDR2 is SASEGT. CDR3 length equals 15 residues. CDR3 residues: CASSGLAGGPDTQYF. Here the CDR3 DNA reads TGTGCCAGCAGTGGACTAGCGGGAGGGCCAGATACGCAGTATTTT.

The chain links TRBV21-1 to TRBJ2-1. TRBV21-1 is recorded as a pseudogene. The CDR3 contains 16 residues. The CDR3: CACPGQRDIRYNEQFF. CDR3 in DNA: TGTGCCTGTCCCGGGCAAAGAGACATTAGGTACAATGAGCAGTTCTTC.

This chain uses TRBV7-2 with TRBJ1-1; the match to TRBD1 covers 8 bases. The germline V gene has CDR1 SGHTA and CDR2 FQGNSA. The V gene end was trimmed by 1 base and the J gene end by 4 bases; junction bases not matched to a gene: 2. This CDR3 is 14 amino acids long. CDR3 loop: CASSLVGQGTEAFF. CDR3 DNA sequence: TGTGCCAGCAGCTTAGTAGGACAGGGCACTGAAGCTTTCTTT.

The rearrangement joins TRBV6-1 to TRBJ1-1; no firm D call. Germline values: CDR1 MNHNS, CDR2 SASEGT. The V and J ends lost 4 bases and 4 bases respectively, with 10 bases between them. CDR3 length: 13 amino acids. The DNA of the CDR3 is TGTGCCAGCAGTGTAAGGCCGGGCACTGAAGCTTTCTTT. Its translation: CASSVRPGTEAFF.